This TCR beta chain derives from a study of radiotherapy plus CTLA-4 blockade in lung cancer. For the study at large: Disease control was present in more than 25% of patients, and objective responses in roughly 17%. Study findings and constraints: Radiotherapy plus ipilimumab was followed by expansion in blood of tumor-derived TCR clones.

Receiving focal radiation plus CTLA-4 blockade with ipilimumab were patients who had chemo-refractory metastatic non-small-cell lung cancer. TCRdb keeps only in-frame clones here, not all; method: immunoSEQ multiplex PCR. The sample carries 85,000 to 90,000 clones, 70% to 90% recorded once. Remarks on this clone: As yet, its antigen is unknown.

The TCR sequence derives from a human donor with non-small cell lung cancer that progressed on radiotherapy plus ipilimumab. The material sequenced was peripheral blood, taken from a patient treated with radiotherapy plus ipilimumab.

The CDR3 DNA reads TGCAGCGTTGAAGGGCCGGGTTATGGCTACACCTTC. It is translated as CSVEGPGYGYTF. The chain is built from TRBV29-1 and TRBJ1-2; D uncertain. CDR1 is SQVTM, CDR2 ANQGSEA, per germline. Between the trimmed V and J ends, which lost 1 base and 5 bases, there was a span of 8 bases. The CDR3 is made up of 12 amino acids.